This TCR beta chain was sequenced during a study of spatial heterogeneity in lung cancer. Looking at the study overall: Fewer alpha-chain than beta-chain sequences were consistently detected.

TCRdb independently ran MiXCR on the 5' RACE reads; one entry per CDR3 protein. Of tens of thousands of distinct CDR3 sequences listed, 6.3% are singletons. Time point reported: sample taken at primary tumor resection. There are many counts of this clonotype. The V gene's germline CDR1 is SNHLY and CDR2 FYNNEI. V was cut by 3 bases and J by 7 bases, with 13 bases left in between. The CDR3 consists of 13 residues. The V and J genes are TRBV2 and TRBJ2-7; no definite D call. Specimen: PBMCs, collected at surgery. This receptor was identified in a female donor with early-stage non-small cell lung cancer. CDR3 sequence: CASSDLSEEEQYF. DNA for the CDR3: TGTGCCAGCAGTGATTTATCGGAAGAGGAGCAGTACTTC. Full variable domain (remainder filled in from reference TRBV2 and TRBJ2-7): EPEVTQTPSHQVTQMGQEVILRCVPISNHLYFYWYRQILGQKVEFLVSFYNNEISEKSEIFDDQFSVERPDGSNFTLKIRSTKLEDSAMYFCASSDLSEEEQYFGPGTRLTVT.